Included here is one T cell receptor (beta chain) sequence, with context. Its antigen remains unidentified. This specimen belongs to a study of T cell responses to AZD1222 COVID-19 vaccine. Germline V gene sequence: CDR1 MDHEN, CDR2 SYDVKM. Trimming removed 4 bases from V and 6 bases from J; junction bases left unmatched: 1. This CDR3 is 14 amino acids long. The assay was immunoSEQ multiplex PCR, and TCRdb's table has in-frame clones only and misses some. The table lists approximately 150,000 clones, over 90% of them singletons, with about 2.5% in the top ten. Broader study findings: The breadth and depth of Spike-specific TCRs increased once two AZD1222 doses had been given. Spike-spanning, vaccine-associated CD4 TCRs were dominant at 160-218 and 743-854.

The source was peripheral blood, collected on day 0 of AZD1222 vaccination. J is TRBJ2-2 and V is TRBV28; 11 bases map to TRBD1. This sequence was found in an adult in good health. As DNA, the CDR3 is TGTGCCAGCAGTTCGGGACAGGGGGCCGGGGAGCTGTTTTTT. Amino acid sequence: CASSSGQGAGELFF. The full variable domain, completed using reference TRBV28 and TRBJ2-2, is DVKVTQSSRYLVKRTGEKVFLECVQDMDHENMFWYRQDPGLGLRLIYFSYDVKMKEKGDIPEGYSVSREKKERFSLILESASTNQTSMYLCASSSGQGAGELFFGEGSRLTVL.